This TCR beta chain comes out of a study of T-cell memory formation after mild COVID-19 (dated by TCRdb to about 2021). In the study overall: TCR sequence clusters from the two donors were found to be largely donor specific. In two donors, T-cell clones that expanded and contracted after mild COVID-19 were tracked by sequencing TCRalpha and TCRbeta repertoires over time. Two young, previously healthy adult volunteers made up the cohort, one male and one female. The paper as a whole reports these results and caveats: Contracting CD4+ clones were located mainly in the CM and EM memory subsets, whereas CD8+ clones were found to be enriched in EMRA. Whether the second-wave clones peaking on day 37 were SARS-CoV-2 specific was not confirmed. Some responding clones were detected in pre-infection memory, suggesting pre-existing cross-reactive memory T cells joined the SARS-CoV-2 response. From day 15 to 85, contracting clones showed balanced CD4/CD8 phenotypes, whereas a second wave of clones that expanded from day 15 to 37 leaned towards CD4+. The study covered only a couple of mild cases, and larger cohorts including severe cases with pre-infection samples were considered necessary.

Instrument used: Illumina NovaSeq 6000. TCRalpha and TCRbeta cDNA libraries were constructed by 5'RACE with constant-segment primers, with sample barcodes and unique molecular identifiers being introduced. RNA was extracted from every sample with Trizol reagent. The libraries were amplified in two PCR steps, and the second step added a second sample barcode and Illumina TruSeq adapters. Sequencing of libraries was performed on an Illumina NovaSeq with 2 x 150 bp paired-end reads. As for how the authors treated the data: With migec v1.2.7, reads were demultiplexed and then collapsed into UMI-guided consensus sequences. With mixcr v2.1.11, UMI consensuses were aligned to TRA and TRB V and J templates and assembled into clonotypes. Clonotypes were classified as expanded or contracted when called significant by both edgeR and NoisET, with noise models trained on biological replicates. edgeR calls used a false discovery rate-adjusted p below 0.01 and a log2 fold-change threshold of 1. PCA with hierarchical clustering of max-normalized trajectories of the 1000 most abundant clonotypes was used as exploratory dynamics analysis. Each responding clone was given a CD4 or CD8 phenotype based on the CD4+ and CD8+ repertoires, which had been sequenced separately. Through fastp at Q25 and MiXCR, TCRdb rebuilt clones from the public reads, retaining in-frame beta chains. Identical CDR3 protein sequences are pooled into one entry, listed with their most common genes and DNA. V and J calls and clone size were set by TCRdb, not the authors. For this sample the table gives over 350,000 distinct CDR3 sequences, of which 20% to 25% were detected only once. Of the sample, about 10% is held by the ten largest clones.

The CDR3 numbers 13 residues from cysteine through phenylalanine. The entry retains the CDR3 DNA only, 39 bases that are in frame from base 1. As encoded in the germline V gene, CDR1 is MGHRA while CDR2 is YSYEKL. Between the V and J ends, shortened by 0 bases and 4 bases respectively, the junction contains 7 bases. This clonotype was recorded only once. Its antigen has not been determined. The input lacks base qualities; no much larger clone sits a single base away. Ficoll-Paque density gradient centrifugation was the method used to isolate PBMCs. This TCR came from an adult woman who had mild COVID-19 (a few samples of this study predate the infection). The sample titles of this study are shuffled in the database, so cell type and time point are left out; the donor was told from shared clones. The chain is assembled from TRBV4-1 and TRBJ2-7; the D gene remains uncertain. Input material: PBMCs or a T cell subset sorted from them (not recorded which). In nucleotide form, the sequence is TGCGCCAGCAGCCAAGATTTGAGATACGAGCAGTACTTC. This sequence encodes CASSQDLRYEQYF.